This TCR beta chain was obtained from a study of read filtering for tumor transcriptome and immune sequencing. Study in general: Per sample, TCR-region reads ranged about 4 to 11 million by IR-seq, roughly 75 to 1,400 by RNA-seq. Overall study results and limits: RNA-seq captured clonotypes less deeply and reliably than IR-seq.

Trimming cost V 3 bases and J 4 bases, with 12 bases left between them. The CDR3 consists of 14 residues. As concerns this clonotype: Its antigen is not identified. A much bigger clone sits one base away, suggesting this may be a read error.

This library used around 400 ng RNA and molecular barcoded adaptors spanning alpha/delta and beta/gamma chains. Each CDR3 protein is one row after TCRdb ran MiXCR on the reads. The sample has 55,000 to 60,000 distinct CDR3 sequences, 9% to 15% seen once. The chain couples TRBV12-3 or TRBV12-4 to TRBJ1-2; D gene uncertain. This receptor was taken from a donor over 35 with multiple myeloma. Sample: a population of CD138-negative cells sorted from bone marrow. The CDR3 is CASSLNSQLYGYTF. Here the CDR3 DNA reads TGTGCCAGCAGTTTGAACAGCCAGCTCTATGGCTACACCTTC.